This is a list of T cell receptor beta chains from one sample in a study of T cell repertoires in cytomegalovirus infection. TCRdb ran MiXCR on the reads and lists one entry per CDR3 protein. The sample lists approximately 1,000,000 distinct CDR3 sequences; approximately 30% were seen once. Their antigens are not known. Sequencing used cultured CD8+ T cells from PBMCs, obtained from culture after CMV antigen stimulation. The source is a human donor in good health (CMV status not recorded). Some clones in this sample may be carry-over from other donors' samples. The CDR3 runs from the conserved cysteine through the conserved F or W. The D gene is left open where the match is weak. The listing skips clone size in some rows; elsewhere it reads once, few, many or a size class.

cdr3_aa cdr3_nt v_call clone_size d_call j_call
CASSHPLLAGGTDTQYF TGTGCCAGCAGCCATCCTTTACTAGCGGGAGGCACAGATACGCAGTATTTT TRBV14 - TRBD2 TRBJ2-3
CTTQDGTNNEQFF TGCACCACCCAGGATGGAACGAACAATGAGCAGTTCTTC TRBV29-1 few - TRBJ2-1
CASRMGMNTEAFF TGTGCCAGCAGAATGGGGATGAACACTGAAGCTTTCTTT TRBV28 few - TRBJ1-1
CASKEGGTEAFF TGTGCCAGCAAGGAGGGGGGGACTGAAGCTTTCTTT TRBV27 - - TRBJ1-1
CASIQGGLATSGNTIYF TGTGCCAGCATCCAGGGTGGTCTGGCTACCTCTGGAAACACCATATATTTT TRBV11-2 few - TRBJ1-3
CASSDHLTSGEETQYF TGCGCCAGCAGTGACCACCTGACTAGCGGGGAAGAGACCCAGTACTTC TRBV10-2 once TRBD2 TRBJ2-5
CASSLGRSKLAGGNEQFF TGTGCCAGCAGCTTAGGACGGTCGAAGCTAGCGGGGGGTAATGAGCAGTTCTTC TRBV7-2 many TRBD2 TRBJ2-1
CASSEWESDNQPQHF TGCGCCAGCAGTGAGTGGGAGTCGGACAATCAGCCCCAGCATTTT TRBV10-2 few - TRBJ1-5
CASSATGIYGYTF TGTGCCAGCAGCGCGACAGGGATCTATGGCTACACCTTC TRBV7-9 - TRBD1 TRBJ1-2
CASRAGGYNEQYF TGTGCCAGCAGGGCGGGGGGATACAACGAGCAGTACTTC TRBV12-3/TRBV12-4 - TRBD2 TRBJ2-7
CASSLEGGLKDGYTF TGTGCCAGCAGCTTGGAGGGGGGGCTTAAGGATGGCTACACCTTC TRBV5-3 - - TRBJ1-2
CATLRSEAFF TGTGCCACCCTCCGGTCCGAAGCTTTCTTT TRBV24-1 - - TRBJ1-1
CASSPFDGAAGDTQYF TGTGCCAGCAGCCCTTTCGACGGAGCGGCGGGAGATACGCAGTATTTT TRBV14 - - TRBJ2-3
CATSRDRTGWNTGELFF TGTGCCACCAGCAGAGATCGGACAGGGTGGAACACCGGGGAGCTGTTTTTT TRBV15 - TRBD1 TRBJ2-2